These T cell receptor beta chains were read from a single sample in a study of vaccination and CD4 T cells after COVID-19. TCRdb ran MiXCR on the PCR reads and lists one entry per CDR3 protein. Here the sample spans 12,000 or so distinct CDR3 sequences, 60% to 80% being singletons. The antigens these receptors bind are not known. Sample: CD4+ T cells from blood, cultured in vitro. The receptors here all came from a human donor who had recovered from COVID-19. CDR3s include the opening cysteine and the closing phenylalanine or tryptophan. The D gene is left open where the match is weak. Size is stated for part of the rows, as once, few or many counts, or as a class when the clone is expanded.

>17|TRBJ2-3|TRBD2|TRBV6-4|-
TGTGCCAGCAGCAGTTACGGGACTAGCGGGGGGACGGATACGCAGTATTTT
CASSSYGTSGGTDTQYF
>14|TRBJ2-2|-|TRBV6-5|-
TGTGCCAGCAGTTACTTGGCGGAGGCCGGGGAGCTGTTTTTT
CASSYLAEAGELFF
>16|TRBJ1-2|-|TRBV7-2|-
TGTGCCAGCTTACTATCCGCCGGGGGGGGCCGGTATGGCTACACCTTC
CASLLSAGGGRYGYTF
>17|TRBJ1-2|-|TRBV12-3/TRBV12-4|-
TGTGCCAGCAGTTTTGGGAGTGGTAAGCCGACTAACTATGGCTACACCTTC
CASSFGSGKPTNYGYTF
>14|TRBJ1-6|-|TRBV6-1|-
TGTGCCAGCAGCTGGACAGCTTATAATTCACCCCTCCACTTT
CASSWTAYNSPLHF
>15|TRBJ2-7|-|TRBV27|-
TGTGCCAGCAGTCCCCTTGGTAGCGGCTCCTACGAGCAGTACTTC
CASSPLGSGSYEQYF
>16|TRBJ1-1|TRBD1|TRBV9|-
TGTGCCAGCAGCGTAGTCGGGACAGGGGGCAGGACTGAAGCTTTCTTT
CASSVVGTGGRTEAFF
>15|TRBJ1-2|-|TRBV7-2|-
TGTGCCAGCAGCTATTCCCGGCGCTCTAACTATGGCTACACCTTC
CASSYSRRSNYGYTF
>14|TRBJ2-5|-|TRBV7-2|-
TGTGCCAGCAGCTTAGGGGGGACGCAAGAGACCCAGTACTTC
CASSLGGTQETQYF
>14|TRBJ1-1|-|TRBV20-1|-
TGCAGTGCCCGGCGCAGGGGATCGAACACTGAAGCTTTCTTT
CSARRRGSNTEAFF
>15|TRBJ1-3|TRBD1|TRBV7-2|-
TGTGCCAGCAGCGGGACAGGGGGCCCTGGAAACACCATATATTTT
CASSGTGGPGNTIYF
>11|TRBJ2-2|-|TRBV29-1|once
TGCAGCGTTGAACCTAGGGGGGAGCTGTTTTTT
CSVEPRGELFF
>16|TRBJ2-7|TRBD2|TRBV6-1|-
TGTGCCAGCAAACCCGGACTAGCGGGAGGGCCGAACGAGCAGTACTTC
CASKPGLAGGPNEQYF